These 26 T cell receptor beta chains share one sample of origin, sequenced in a study of blood T cell repertoires in COVID-19. The data were produced by immunoSEQ multiplex PCR, yet TCRdb's version contains in-frame clones alone and is incomplete. The sample shows 140,000 or so clones, roughly three quarters of them seen only once. The material sequenced was peripheral blood. These receptors were collected from a middle-aged man with active or convalescent COVID-19.

The V call is TRBV29-1, the J call TRBJ2-1; 7 positions match TRBD2. CDR1 is SQVTM, CDR2 ANQGSEA, per germline. This CDR3 contains 13 residues. The V segment lost 6 bases and the J segment 6 bases; nucleotides outside the gene matches: 8. CDR3 residues: CSVGPSGGNEQFF. The DNA of the CDR3 is TGCAGCGTCGGACCCTCGGGGGGCAATGAGCAGTTCTTC.

The chain employs TRBV19 and TRBJ1-1; TRBD1 might be the D (5 bases). This CDR3 is 14 amino acids long. The germline gives CDR1 LNHDA, CDR2 SQIVND (reference sequence). Trimming pared 3 bases from V and 4 bases from J, leaving 12 bases between. The CDR3 reads CASSMGGSGTEAFF. In nucleotides, the CDR3 is TGTGCCAGTAGTATGGGGGGGTCCGGCACTGAAGCTTTCTTT.

The genes are TRBV10-3 and TRBJ2-3; 9 bases are a match to TRBD1. The CDR3 is 18 residues long. Germline V gives CDR1 ENHRY, CDR2 SYGVKD. J gave up 1 base and V 4 bases, and 12 bases lay outside the gene matches. The DNA of the CDR3 is TGTGCCATCAGTGTTAAGCCCGGGACAGGGCCTGGCACAGATACGCAGTATTTT. As protein: CAISVKPGTGPGTDTQYF.

This clone was picked up one time. The V gene is TRBV10-3, the J gene TRBJ1-1; the D gene is possibly TRBD1 (5 bases). The germline V gene has CDR1 ENHRY and CDR2 SYGVKD. The CDR3 spans 14 residues. Trimming pared 0 bases from V and 11 bases from J, leaving 16 bases between. This chain's CDR3 is CAISESKNGGKAFF. CDR3 bases: TGTGCCATCAGTGAGTCAAAGAACGGGGGAAAGGCTTTCTTT.

The chain recombines TRBV5-4 with TRBJ2-5; TRBD1 matches at 7 bases. The CDR3 is 16 amino acids. Germline CDR1 and CDR2: SGHNT and YYREEE (reference sequence). The V segment lost 0 bases and the J segment 3 bases; nucleotides outside the gene matches: 8. Here the CDR3 reads CASSLGQGVQKETQYF. In nucleotides, the CDR3 is TGTGCCAGCAGCTTGGGGCAGGGGGTTCAAAAAGAGACCCAGTACTTC.

The CDR3 DNA is TGTGCCAGCAGCCAAGTATTTGGGGGAGGGACTGAAGCTTTCTTT. Its translation: CASSQVFGGGTEAFF. This sequence joins TRBV4-2 and TRBJ1-1; tentatively, D is TRBD1 (5 bases). Germline CDR1 and CDR2: LGHNA and YNFKEQ. Trimming stripped 1 base from V and 5 bases from J, with 14 bases between. This CDR3 region has 15 residues.

This sequence joins TRBV4-1 and TRBJ1-6; a weak D match, TRBD1 (6 bases). CDR1 and CDR2 from the germline V gene are MGHRA and YSYEKL. Deletions cut 2 bases from V and 5 bases from J, with 7 bases between. There are 14 residues in the CDR3. For the CDR3, the DNA is TGCGCCAGCAGCCAATGGACAGATAATTCACCCCTCCACTTT. Its translation is CASSQWTDNSPLHF.

V is TRBV7-2 and J is TRBJ1-2; 10 bases agree with TRBD1. This CDR3 is built from 16 residues. V trimming: 5 bases; J trimming: 7 bases; junction bases outside the gene matches: 13. Germline V lookup: CDR1 SGHTA, CDR2 FQGNSA. The CDR3 reads CASSSATGTGEGGYTF. CDR3 DNA sequence: TGTGCCAGCAGCAGCGCCACCGGGACAGGGGAGGGTGGCTACACCTTC.

The rearrangement joins TRBV9 to TRBJ2-5; D not certain. The germline V gene encodes CDR1 SGDLS and CDR2 YYNGEE. The CDR3 contains 13 residues. The V end was cut by 7 bases, the J end by 3 bases, with 13 bases between. CDR3 DNA sequence: TGTGCCAGCTGGCCGTGGCTCGAAGAGACCCAGTACTTC. Translated: CASWPWLEETQYF. Full variable domain (missing parts from reference TRBV9 and TRBJ2-5): DSGVTQTPKHLITATGQRVTLRCSPRSGDLSVYWYQQSLDQGLQFLIQYYNGEERAKGNILERFSAQQFPDLHSELNLSSLELGDSALYFCASWPWLEETQYFGPGTRLLVL.

The V call is TRBV4-1, the J call TRBJ2-1; 10 nucleotides match TRBD2. Trimming at V came to 2 bases and at J to 7 bases, leaving 11 bases not matched to a gene. Germline assignment: CDR1 MGHRA and CDR2 YSYEKL. The CDR3 is made up of 17 amino acids. The CDR3 region is CASSQPRASGRGNEQFF. CDR3 DNA sequence: TGCGCCAGCAGCCAACCCCGTGCTAGCGGGAGAGGGAATGAGCAGTTCTTC.

The rearrangement uses TRBV20-1 and TRBJ2-3; D is possibly TRBD2 (5 bases). Trimming left V 6 bases short and J 6 bases short, with 10 bases between. CDR1 and CDR2 from the germline V gene are DFQATT and SNEGSKA (reference sequence). The CDR3 is 11 amino acids. The CDR3 sequence: CSATLVDTQYF. CDR3 bases: TGCAGTGCCACACTAGTGGATACGCAGTATTTT.

This clone appeared a single time. This rearrangement joins TRBV5-1 to TRBJ2-7; TRBD2 matches 15 bases. This CDR3 region has 18 residues. V shed 4 bases, J shed 5 bases, and the junction held 13 bases outside the gene matches. Germline lookup yields CDR1 SGHRS and CDR2 YFSETQ. CDR3 DNA sequence: TGCGCCAGCAGCGCGGGACTAGCGGGAGGACCCGGCAGCCACGAGCAGTACTTC. This codes for CASSAGLAGGPGSHEQYF.

This clone was observed a handful of times. The sample holds other DNA sequences that translate to the same CDR3. The chain couples TRBV27 to TRBJ1-5; TRBD1 is a possible D gene (6 bases). CDR3 size: 14 residues. The V gene's germline CDR1 is MNHEY and CDR2 SMNVEV (reference sequence). V lost 3 bases and J 4 bases, leaving 10 bases between the germline ends. The CDR3 sequence is CASSFRDTNQPQHF. CDR3 DNA: TGTGCCAGCAGTTTCCGGGACACAAATCAGCCCCAGCATTTT.

V usage is TRBV6-2 or TRBV6-3 and J usage is TRBJ1-2, with D uncertain. Germline V CDR1 and CDR2: MNHEY, SVGEGT. The CDR3 is 15 amino acids. Trimming cost V 2 bases and J 7 bases, with 17 bases left between them. Written as DNA, the CDR3 is TGTGCCAGCAGTTACCCCCTTCGGTATCTTAGTGGCTACACCTTC. Residues: CASSYPLRYLSGYTF.

CDR3 nucleotide sequence: TGTGCCAGCAGCAGAAGAGGCTCCCTTAGCTCCTACAATGAGCAGTTCTTC. It encodes CASSRRGSLSSYNEQFF. The chain links TRBV11-2 to TRBJ2-1, with D unclear. This CDR3 contains 17 residues. The V end lost 5 bases, the J end lost 0 bases, and 17 bases lay between the germline ends. Germline CDR1 SGHAT, CDR2 FQNNGV.

The chain combines TRBV6-6 with TRBJ1-6; 8 bases match TRBD1. The germline CDR1 and CDR2 sequences are MNHNY and SVGAGI (reference sequence). After removal of 4 bases from V and 2 bases from J, the junction contained 4 bases not matched to a gene. The length of the CDR3 is 16 residues. CDR3 coding DNA: TGTGCCAGCAGTTCGACAGGGGTCCCCTATAATTCACCCCTCCACTTT. Translating it yields CASSSTGVPYNSPLHF.

The gene calls are TRBV29-1 and TRBJ1-1; possible D gene TRBD1, 5 bases. The CDR3 runs to 13 residues. V shed 6 bases and J shed 0 bases, with 11 bases lying between them. The germline V gene has CDR1 SQVTM and CDR2 ANQGSEA. The CDR3 nucleotides are TGCAGCGTAGCTCGGGACTTGAACACTGAAGCTTTCTTT. It translates to CSVARDLNTEAFF.

V and J are TRBV18 and TRBJ2-3; weak D call: TRBD2 (5 bases). CDR3 size: 15 residues. Germline values: CDR1 KGHSH, CDR2 LQKENI. The V end lost 3 bases, the J end lost 5 bases, and 15 bases lay between the germline ends. The CDR3 sequence: CASSPVKDLVDTQYF. The CDR3 bases are TGTGCCAGCTCACCGGTCAAGGACTTGGTAGATACGCAGTATTTT.

This chain connects TRBV5-1 to TRBJ2-1, with 9 bases aligning to TRBD2. Per the germline V gene, CDR1 is SGHRS and CDR2 is YFSETQ. The V segment lost 1 base and the J segment 4 bases; nucleotides outside the gene matches: 6. This CDR3 is 16 amino acids long. This chain's CDR3 is CASSLRRLAGYNEQFF. The CDR3 DNA reads as TGCGCCAGCAGCTTGCGGAGGCTAGCGGGATACAATGAGCAGTTCTTC.

V is TRBV7-9 and J is TRBJ2-1, with D possibly TRBD1 on 6 matching bases. Trimming pared 6 bases from V and 0 bases from J, leaving 12 bases between. Germline values: CDR1 SEHNR, CDR2 FQNEAQ (reference sequence). The CDR3 consists of 15 residues. CDR3 in DNA: TGTGCCAGCAGGGACAGCGGACGCTCCTACAATGAGCAGTTCTTC. This encodes CASRDSGRSYNEQFF.

The V call is TRBV10-1, the J call TRBJ2-7; D is undetermined. The length of the CDR3 is 13 residues. Germline V lookup: CDR1 WNHNN, CDR2 SYGVQD (reference sequence). Deletions cut 4 bases from V and 0 bases from J, with 7 bases between. Written as DNA, the CDR3 is TGCGCCAGCAGTGCCACCAGCTCCTACGAGCAGTACTTC. It codes for CASSATSSYEQYF.

The chain employs TRBV29-1 and TRBJ2-3, with 7 bases that match TRBD2. V lost 5 bases, J lost 4 bases, and 18 bases stayed unmatched. The germline V gene has CDR1 SQVTM and CDR2 ANQGSEA. The CDR3 is 17 residues long. Written as DNA, the CDR3 is TGCAGCGTTTCGGGCGGGAGAGTCCGTCTAGGCGCAGATACGCAGTATTTT. Its protein product is CSVSGGRVRLGADTQYF.

The chain has TRBV6-6 and TRBJ2-5, with 8 positions matching TRBD1. The CDR3 has 15 amino acids. V lost 2 bases and J lost 2; bases outside the gene matches: 4. Germline V gene data show CDR1 as MNHNY and CDR2 as SVGAGI (reference sequence). Here the CDR3 reads CASSYDRGAQETQYF. Written as DNA, the CDR3 is TGTGCCAGCAGTTACGACAGGGGTGCTCAAGAGACCCAGTACTTC.

This chain joins TRBV27 and TRBJ2-7; 9 nucleotides agree with TRBD1. The CDR3 contains 14 residues. CDR1 and CDR2 (germline): MNHEY, SMNVEV (reference sequence). J lost 2 bases, V lost 4 bases, and 3 bases had no gene match. CDR3: CASSSGTGPYEQYF. The CDR3 DNA is TGTGCCAGCAGTTCCGGGACAGGGCCCTACGAGCAGTACTTC.

This clone was seen only a few times. The chain employs TRBV2 and TRBJ2-2; 10 bases line up with TRBD1. Germline assignment: CDR1 SNHLY and CDR2 FYNNEI. V gave up 5 bases and J gave up 7 bases; unmatched junction bases: 10. The CDR3 loop spans 16 amino acids. The CDR3 sequence is CASSRDRGHVGGELFF. CDR3 coding DNA: TGTGCCAGCAGTCGAGACAGGGGGCACGTAGGCGGGGAGCTGTTTTTT.

The chain employs TRBV19 and TRBJ1-4; D is uncertain. From germline, CDR1 is LNHDA and CDR2 SQIVND (reference sequence). The CDR3 runs 15 residues. Trimming stripped 6 bases from V and 0 bases from J, with 11 bases between. The DNA for the CDR3 is TGTGCCAGTAGCCGCCGAGCTGCAACTAATGAAAAACTGTTTTTT. Translated, it gives CASSRRAATNEKLFF.